This T cell receptor beta chain stems from a study of cytomegalovirus exposure and HLA in healthy donors. The CDR3 has 15 amino acids. V lost 6 bases and J 0 bases, leaving 15 bases between the germline ends. CDR1 and CDR2 (germline): SNHLY, FYNNEI. Notes on the study in general: Productive status was seen about 87% or about 30% of the time for most TCR beta V segments in an earlier analysis.

PCR involved 60 Vbeta and 13 Jbeta primers. Generated by immunoSEQ multiplex PCR, the TCRdb table keeps only in-frame clones and is missing some. The sample yields 150,000 to 200,000 clones, 80% to 90% seen once. Regarding this clone: Its specificity is not known.

Sequenced material: PBMCs. The sequence derives from a man between 18 and 35 years old in good health and CMV-seropositive. The gene calls are TRBV2 and TRBJ2-7; possibly TRBD1 for D (6 bases). The CDR3 loop reads CASSPVGQSSYEQYF. The CDR3 DNA reads TGTGCCAGCAGCCCTGTAGGACAGAGCTCCTACGAGCAGTACTTC.